These T cell receptor beta chains were read from a single sample in a study of T-cell memory formation after mild COVID-19. TCRdb called the 5' RACE reads again in MiXCR, with one record for every CDR3 protein. This sample has a few hundred thousand distinct CDR3 sequences, with roughly 15% found just once. Sequencing input: PBMCs or a T cell subset sorted from them (not recorded which). The origin of the receptors is a man aged 18-30 years who had mild COVID-19 (a few samples of this study predate the infection). Cell type and time point are not known. The CDR3 runs from the conserved cysteine through the conserved F or W. The D gene is left open where the match is weak. Rows give clone size only sometimes, using once, few, many, or a class for an expanded clone.

.	TRBD1	TRBV4-3	TRBJ2-7	CASSQPGQGTYEQYF	TGCGCCAGCAGCCAGCCGGGACAGGGTACCTACGAGCAGTACTTC
few	.	TRBV6-4	TRBJ2-3	CASSEQAVDTQYF	TGTGCCAGCAGCGAGCAGGCCGTCGATACGCAGTATTTT
few	.	TRBV12-3/TRBV12-4	TRBJ1-3	CASSLSPGGDGNTIYF	TGTGCCAGCAGTTTAAGTCCGGGGGGCGACGGAAACACCATATATTTT
.	.	TRBV9	TRBJ2-3	CASSVAPTSTDTQYF	TGTGCCAGCAGCGTAGCCCCCACAAGCACAGATACGCAGTATTTT
few	.	TRBV7-9	TRBJ1-3	CASSPGTSVLSGNTIYF	TGTGCCAGCAGCCCGGGGACATCCGTCCTCTCTGGAAACACCATATATTTT
.	.	TRBV24-1	TRBJ2-1	CATSGHRGAGYNEQFF	TGTGCCACCAGTGGCCACCGGGGGGCTGGCTACAATGAGCAGTTCTTC
.	.	TRBV7-2	TRBJ2-2	CASSFLFPGVNGELFF	TGTGCCAGCAGCTTCCTCTTCCCAGGGGTTAACGGGGAGCTGTTTTTT
few	.	TRBV6-2/TRBV6-3	TRBJ2-1	CASSPSGFNEQFF	TGTGCCAGCAGTCCTTCAGGGTTCAATGAGCAGTTCTTC
.	.	TRBV6-5	TRBJ2-2	CASSRGVTGELFF	TGTGCCAGCAGTCGAGGGGTCACCGGGGAGCTGTTTTTT
medium-sized	TRBD1	TRBV4-3	TRBJ2-1	CASSQGTGGYNEQFF	TGCGCCAGCAGCCAAGGGACAGGGGGCTACAATGAGCAGTTCTTC
few	.	TRBV12-3/TRBV12-4	TRBJ1-1	CASSLMLGSNTEAFF	TGTGCCAGCAGTTTAATGCTAGGGTCGAACACTGAAGCTTTCTTT
.	.	TRBV3-1	TRBJ1-1	CASSSRREAFF	TGTGCCAGCAGCAGCAGGAGAGAAGCTTTCTTT
few	TRBD1	TRBV30	TRBJ2-7	CAWSVRGTGAYEQYF	TGTGCCTGGAGTGTCCGAGGGACAGGGGCCTACGAGCAGTACTTC
few	TRBD2	TRBV2	TRBJ2-1	CASSESRGGVYEQFF	TGTGCCAGCAGTGAATCTCGCGGGGGTGTATATGAGCAGTTCTTC
few	TRBD2	TRBV7-2	TRBJ2-1	CASSPRLAGLSEQFF	TGTGCCAGCAGCCCCCGACTAGCGGGGTTAAGTGAGCAGTTCTTC
few	.	TRBV4-3	TRBJ2-3	CASSQDRRPSTDTQYF	TGCGCCAGCAGCCAAGACAGGAGACCTAGCACAGATACGCAGTATTTT
few	TRBD1	TRBV10-3	TRBJ2-2	CAISRQGAPTGELFF	TGTGCCATCAGCAGACAGGGGGCACCCACCGGGGAGCTGTTTTTT
few	.	TRBV20-1	TRBJ2-7	CSARDPVQWTNEQYF	TGCAGTGCTAGAGACCCCGTGCAATGGACCAACGAGCAGTACTTC
.	.	TRBV9	TRBJ1-5	CASSVSGQHNQPQHF	TGTGCCAGCAGCGTATCTGGACAGCACAATCAGCCCCAGCATTTT
.	.	TRBV4-3	TRBJ2-3	CASSQSSVSTDTQYF	TGCGCCAGCAGCCAGAGCAGCGTGAGCACAGATACGCAGTATTTT
.	.	TRBV11-2	TRBJ1-1	CASSLVGRHHTFF	TGTGCCAGCAGCTTAGTCGGGAGACACCACACTTTCTTT
.	.	TRBV11-2	TRBJ2-2	CASSPRDLGSGNAGELFF	TGTGCCAGCAGCCCGAGGGACCTAGGGTCAGGAAATGCCGGGGAGCTGTTTTTT
.	.	TRBV3-1	TRBJ2-7	CASSQPGSAAYEQYF	TGTGCCAGCAGCCAACCAGGCAGCGCGGCCTACGAGCAGTACTTC
.	TRBD2	TRBV10-3	TRBJ2-5	CAISPPGGPQETQYF	TGTGCCATCAGCCCGCCGGGGGGACCACAAGAGACCCAGTACTTC
few	.	TRBV11-2	TRBJ1-2	CASSTLATGNHGYTF	TGTGCCAGCAGCACCTTAGCCACAGGGAACCATGGCTACACCTTC
few	.	TRBV9	TRBJ2-4	CASSVDWDTKNIQYF	TGTGCCAGCAGCGTAGATTGGGACACCAAAAACATTCAGTACTTC
.	TRBD1	TRBV9	TRBJ1-2	CASSSRQGAVNYGYTF	TGTGCCAGCAGCAGCAGACAGGGGGCAGTTAACTATGGCTACACCTTC
.	.	TRBV6-5	TRBJ2-7	CASSYKGVKYEQYF	TGTGCCAGCAGTTACAAAGGGGTAAAATACGAGCAGTACTTC
.	TRBD1	TRBV2	TRBJ1-4	CASSDLKTGGYEKLFF	TGTGCCAGCAGTGACCTCAAGACAGGGGGCTATGAAAAACTGTTTTTT
few	.	TRBV7-2	TRBJ2-5	CASSFISQETQYF	TGTGCCAGCAGCTTTATCTCCCAAGAGACCCAGTACTTC
few	.	TRBV27	TRBJ1-1	CASSHGRNTEAFF	TGTGCCAGCAGCCATGGACGGAACACTGAAGCTTTCTTT
few	TRBD1	TRBV6-5	TRBJ2-1	CASSFRGTGGGEQFF	TGTGCCAGCAGTTTTCGCGGGACAGGGGGGGGTGAGCAGTTCTTC
.	TRBD2	TRBV20-1	TRBJ2-3	CSAPTAGGTDTQYF	TGCAGTGCTCCAACGGCGGGGGGCACAGATACGCAGTATTTT